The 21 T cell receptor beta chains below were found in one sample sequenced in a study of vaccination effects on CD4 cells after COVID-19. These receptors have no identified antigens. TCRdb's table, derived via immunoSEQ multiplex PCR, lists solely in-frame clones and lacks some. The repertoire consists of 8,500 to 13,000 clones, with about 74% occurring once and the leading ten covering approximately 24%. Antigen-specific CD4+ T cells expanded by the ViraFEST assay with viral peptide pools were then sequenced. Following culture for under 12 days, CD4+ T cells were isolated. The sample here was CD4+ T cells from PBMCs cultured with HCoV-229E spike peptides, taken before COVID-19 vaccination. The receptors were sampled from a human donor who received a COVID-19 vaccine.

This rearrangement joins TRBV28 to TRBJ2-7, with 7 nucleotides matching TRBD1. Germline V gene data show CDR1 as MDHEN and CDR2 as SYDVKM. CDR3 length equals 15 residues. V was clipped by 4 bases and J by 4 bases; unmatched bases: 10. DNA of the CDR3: TGTGCCAGCAGTTCATACGGACAGGTATCGTACGAGCAGTACTTC. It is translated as CASSSYGQVSYEQYF. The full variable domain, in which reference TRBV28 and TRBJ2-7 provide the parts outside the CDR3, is DVKVTQSSRYLVKRTGEKVFLECVQDMDHENMFWYRQDPGLGLRLIYFSYDVKMKEKGDIPEGYSVSREKKERFSLILESASTNQTSMYLCASSSYGQVSYEQYFGPGTRLTVT.

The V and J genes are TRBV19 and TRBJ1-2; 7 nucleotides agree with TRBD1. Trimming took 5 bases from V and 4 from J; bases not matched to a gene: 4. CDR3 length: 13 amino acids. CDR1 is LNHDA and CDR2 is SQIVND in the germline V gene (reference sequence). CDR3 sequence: CASSQQGPYGYTF. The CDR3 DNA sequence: TGTGCCAGTAGTCAACAGGGGCCCTATGGCTACACCTTC. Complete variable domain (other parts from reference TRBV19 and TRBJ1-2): DGGITQSPKYLFRKEGQNVTLSCEQNLNHDAMYWYRQDPGQGLRLIYYSQIVNDFQKGDIAEGYSVSREKKESFPLTVTSAQKNPTAFYLCASSQQGPYGYTFGSGTRLTVV.

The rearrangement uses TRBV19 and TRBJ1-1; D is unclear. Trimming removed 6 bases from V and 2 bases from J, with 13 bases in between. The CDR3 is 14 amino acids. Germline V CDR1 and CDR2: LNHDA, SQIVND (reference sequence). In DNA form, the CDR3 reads TGTGCCAGTAGACGCGCTGGTGGTAACACTGAAGCTTTCTTT. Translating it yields CASRRAGGNTEAFF.

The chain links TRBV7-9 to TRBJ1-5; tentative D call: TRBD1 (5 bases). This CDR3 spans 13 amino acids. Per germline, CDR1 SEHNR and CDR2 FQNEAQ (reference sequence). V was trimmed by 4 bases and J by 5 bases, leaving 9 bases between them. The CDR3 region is CASSYQTDQPQHF. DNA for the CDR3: TGTGCCAGCAGCTACCAGACAGATCAGCCCCAGCATTTT.

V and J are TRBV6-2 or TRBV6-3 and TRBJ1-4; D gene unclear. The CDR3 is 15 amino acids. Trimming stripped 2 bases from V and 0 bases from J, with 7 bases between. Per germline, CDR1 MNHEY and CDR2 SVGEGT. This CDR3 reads CASSYDRTTNEKLFF. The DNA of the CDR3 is TGTGCCAGCAGTTACGACCGAACAACTAATGAAAAACTGTTTTTT.

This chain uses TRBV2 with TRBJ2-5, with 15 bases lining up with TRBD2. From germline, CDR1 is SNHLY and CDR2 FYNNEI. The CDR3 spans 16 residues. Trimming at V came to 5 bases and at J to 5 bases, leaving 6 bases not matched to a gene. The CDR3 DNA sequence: TGTGCCAGCAGTCGGACTAGCGGGGGGGCCTATGAGACCCAGTACTTC. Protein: CASSRTSGGAYETQYF.

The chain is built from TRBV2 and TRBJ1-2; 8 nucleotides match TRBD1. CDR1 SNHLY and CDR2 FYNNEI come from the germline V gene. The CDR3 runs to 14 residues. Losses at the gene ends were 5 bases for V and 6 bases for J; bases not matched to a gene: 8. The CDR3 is CASSLGQGSDGYTF. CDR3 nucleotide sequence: TGTGCCAGCAGTTTAGGACAGGGATCGGATGGCTACACCTTC.

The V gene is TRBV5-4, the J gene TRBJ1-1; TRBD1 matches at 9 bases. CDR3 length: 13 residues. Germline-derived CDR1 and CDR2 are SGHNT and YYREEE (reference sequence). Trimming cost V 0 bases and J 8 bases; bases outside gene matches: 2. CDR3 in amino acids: CASSLGGTGEAFF. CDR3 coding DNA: TGTGCCAGCAGCTTGGGGGGGACAGGGGAAGCTTTCTTT. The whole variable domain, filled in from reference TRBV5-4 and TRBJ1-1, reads ETGVTQSPTHLIKTRGQQVTLRCSSQSGHNTVSWYQQALGQGPQFIFQYYREEENGRGNFPPRFSGLQFPNYSSELNVNALELDDSALYLCASSLGGTGEAFFGQGTRLTVV.

The CDR3 DNA sequence: TGTGCCACCAGCAGAGACCCCTACGAGCAGTACTTC. Translated: CATSRDPYEQYF. The chain carries TRBV15 and TRBJ2-7; D gene unclear. The length of the CDR3 is 12 residues. Germline CDR1 and CDR2: LNHNV and YYDKDF (reference sequence). Trimming pared 0 bases from V and 2 bases from J, leaving 2 bases between.

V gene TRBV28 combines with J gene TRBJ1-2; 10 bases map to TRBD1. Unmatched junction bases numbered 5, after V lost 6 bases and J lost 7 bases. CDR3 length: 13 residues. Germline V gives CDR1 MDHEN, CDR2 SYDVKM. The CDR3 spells CASSLTGGIGYTF. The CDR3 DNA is TGTGCCAGCAGCCTGACAGGGGGCATTGGCTACACCTTC.

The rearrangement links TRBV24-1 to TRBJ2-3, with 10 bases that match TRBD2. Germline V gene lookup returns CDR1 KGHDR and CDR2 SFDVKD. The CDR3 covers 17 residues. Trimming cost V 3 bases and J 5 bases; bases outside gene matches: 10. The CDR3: CATSDPGTSAARDTQYF. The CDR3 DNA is TGTGCCACCAGTGATCCTGGGACTAGCGCCGCCCGAGATACGCAGTATTTT.

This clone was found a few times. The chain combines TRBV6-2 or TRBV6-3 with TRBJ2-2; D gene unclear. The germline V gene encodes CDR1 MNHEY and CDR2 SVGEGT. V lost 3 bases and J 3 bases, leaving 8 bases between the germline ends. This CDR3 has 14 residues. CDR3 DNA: TGTGCCAGCAGTTATGCGTACGACACCGGGGAGCTGTTTTTT. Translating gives CASSYAYDTGELFF.

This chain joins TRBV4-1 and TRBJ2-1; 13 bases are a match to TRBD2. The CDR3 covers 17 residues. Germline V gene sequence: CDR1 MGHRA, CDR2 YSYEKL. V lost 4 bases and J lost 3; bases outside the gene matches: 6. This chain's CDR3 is CASSPGLAGALYNEQFF. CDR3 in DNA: TGCGCCAGCAGCCCCGGACTAGCGGGGGCTCTCTACAATGAGCAGTTCTTC.

CDR3 in amino acids: CASSQTTGSSTDTQYF. Written as DNA, the CDR3 is TGTGCCAGCTCTCAAACAACGGGGTCTAGCACAGATACGCAGTATTTT. The chain combines TRBV18 with TRBJ2-3; weak D call: TRBD2 (5 bases). The CDR3 is made up of 16 amino acids. CDR1 is KGHSH, CDR2 LQKENI, per germline. The V gene lost 6 bases and the J gene lost 0 bases, with 16 bases spanning the gap.

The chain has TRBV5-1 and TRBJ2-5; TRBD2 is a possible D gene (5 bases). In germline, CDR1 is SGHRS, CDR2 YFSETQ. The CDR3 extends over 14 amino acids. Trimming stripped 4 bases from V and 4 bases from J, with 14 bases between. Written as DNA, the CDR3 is TGCGCCAGCAGCCCGACTACGATCTCAGAGACCCAGTACTTC. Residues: CASSPTTISETQYF.

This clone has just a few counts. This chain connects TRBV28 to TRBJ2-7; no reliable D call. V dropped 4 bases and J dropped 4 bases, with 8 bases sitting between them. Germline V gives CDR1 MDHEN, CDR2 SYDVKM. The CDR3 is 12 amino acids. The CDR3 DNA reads TGTGCCAGCAGTTCGGACGAATACGAGCAGTACTTC. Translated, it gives CASSSDEYEQYF.

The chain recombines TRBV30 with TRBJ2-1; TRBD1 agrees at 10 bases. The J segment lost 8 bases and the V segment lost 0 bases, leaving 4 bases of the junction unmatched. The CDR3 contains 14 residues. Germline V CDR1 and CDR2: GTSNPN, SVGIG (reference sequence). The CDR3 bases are TGTGCCTGGAGTGTACGGGACAGGGGACATGAGCAGTTCTTC. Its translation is CAWSVRDRGHEQFF.

CDR3 in amino acids: CASSLPSGGRSSPLHF. CDR3 DNA: TGTGCCAGCAGCTTACCGTCCGGGGGTCGGAGTTCACCCCTCCACTTT. The rearrangement uses TRBV7-9 and TRBJ1-6, with TRBD1 as a possible D gene (5 bases). This CDR3 comprises 16 residues. From germline, CDR1 is SEHNR and CDR2 FQNEAQ (reference sequence). V gave up 2 bases and J gave up 9 bases, with 17 bases separating them.

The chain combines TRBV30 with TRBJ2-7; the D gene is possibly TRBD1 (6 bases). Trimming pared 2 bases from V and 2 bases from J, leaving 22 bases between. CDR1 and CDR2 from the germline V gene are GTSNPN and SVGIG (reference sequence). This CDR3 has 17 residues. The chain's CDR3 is CAWSTTHPGHQTYEQYF. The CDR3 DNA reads TGTGCCTGGAGTACGACTCATCCGGGACATCAAACCTACGAGCAGTACTTC.

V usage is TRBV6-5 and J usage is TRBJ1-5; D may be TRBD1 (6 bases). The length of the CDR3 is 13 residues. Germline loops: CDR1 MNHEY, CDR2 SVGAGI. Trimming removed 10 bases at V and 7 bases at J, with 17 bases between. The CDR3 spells CANADRLGQPQHF. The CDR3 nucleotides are TGTGCCAATGCTGACAGGCTGGGCCAGCCCCAGCATTTT.

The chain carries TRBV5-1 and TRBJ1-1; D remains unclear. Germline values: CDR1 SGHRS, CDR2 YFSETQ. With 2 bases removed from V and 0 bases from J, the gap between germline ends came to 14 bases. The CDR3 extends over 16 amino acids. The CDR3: CASSLDPSRMNTEAFF. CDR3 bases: TGCGCCAGCAGCTTAGACCCCTCGAGAATGAACACTGAAGCTTTCTTT.